This section outlines one T cell receptor (beta chain) sequence together with its context. Trimming shortened V by 4 bases and J by 3 bases, and 16 bases separated the two germline ends. The length of the CDR3 is 16 residues. Germline V gene data show CDR1 as MDHEN and CDR2 as SYDVKM. This record belongs to a study of control samples from healthy donors and cancer patients. This table comes from immunoSEQ multiplex PCR, and its TCRdb copy is limited to in-frame clones, with some not included. Altogether fewer than 200,000 clones are present, roughly 95% being singletons, with the ten largest covering 1%.

Specimen: blood. The chain is built from TRBV28 and TRBJ2-1; a weak D match, TRBD2 (6 bases). The sequence was obtained from a woman younger than 45 in good health. The CDR3 sequence: CASSYGLSGIYNEQFF. CDR3 DNA sequence: TGTGCCAGCAGTTATGGACTAAGCGGTATCTACAATGAGCAGTTCTTC.